What follows is one TCR beta chain and its context. No antigen is known for it. The sample belongs to a study of post-analysis software for immune sequencing data. General observations from the study: Elevated frequency relative to controls characterized several TRBV segments in patients, TRBV5-6, TRBV5-1 and TRBV20-1 among them.

J was trimmed by 7 bases and V by 8 bases; bases with no gene match: 7. Germline lookup yields CDR1 ENHRY and CDR2 SYGVKD. The CDR3 consists of 13 residues. The TCR beta cDNA libraries carried unique molecular identifiers. TCRdb passed the PCR reads through MiXCR, listing each CDR3 protein once. Of some 500,000 distinct CDR3 sequences listed, nearly 45% are singletons. The sequenced sample was blood. The TCR sequence derives from a girl aged 10-17 years with multiple sclerosis. V and J are TRBV10-3 and TRBJ2-1; TRBD1 agrees at 8 bases. The CDR3 bases are TGTGCCATCTGGACAGGGAGTGAGAATGAGCAGTTCTTC. Protein product: CAIWTGSENEQFF.